Below are 32 T cell receptor beta chains sequenced from a single sample in a study of T cells in Graves' hyperthyroidism and ophthalmopathy. Researchers took RNA transcripts and amplified the TCR beta CDR3 regions from them. TCR CDR3 regions were first amplified by RT-PCR with HTBI primers. MiXCR was run by TCRdb on the multiplex PCR reads, yielding one entry per CDR3 protein. The data contain around 450,000 distinct CDR3 sequences, roughly 14% of them singletons. Sequenced: blood. The origin of the receptors is a woman aged 18-29 years with Graves' hyperthyroidism.

This clonotype has a count of ten or more. The chain recombines TRBV6-1 with TRBJ1-1; D gene unclear. The CDR3 is 13 amino acids. The V end was cut by 8 bases, the J end by 4 bases, with 14 bases between. CDR1 is MNHNS and CDR2 is SASEGT in the germline V gene. As DNA, the CDR3 is TGTGCCAGCGGTTTCCGGGCGGGCACTGAAGCTTTCTTT. Amino acid sequence: CASGFRAGTEAFF.

This clonotype was seen repeatedly, ten times or more. The rearrangement joins TRBV6-5 to TRBJ2-2; 7 bases are a match to TRBD2. Per germline, CDR1 MNHEY and CDR2 SVGAGI. The CDR3 runs to 14 residues. With V trimmed by 0 bases and J by 6 bases, 1 base remained unmatched. CDR3 sequence: CASSYSRGAGELFF. The CDR3 DNA follows: TGTGCCAGCAGTTACTCACGGGGGGCCGGGGAGCTGTTTTTT.

This clonotype occurred a few times. This chain connects TRBV12-3 or TRBV12-4 to TRBJ2-7; weak D call: TRBD2 (6 bases). The V end was cut by 6 bases, the J end by 2 bases, with 8 bases between. This CDR3 has 12 amino acids. CDR3 sequence reads: CASRAGPYEQYF. The CDR3 DNA reads TGTGCCAGCAGGGCGGGGCCCTACGAGCAGTACTTC.

V is TRBV19 and J is TRBJ2-5, with 10 bases that match TRBD1. The germline CDR1 and CDR2 sequences are LNHDA and SQIVND (reference sequence). J lost 5 bases, V lost 7 bases, and 7 bases had no gene match. The CDR3 runs to 14 residues. CDR3 DNA: TGTGCCAGTACTACTGGGACAGGGGAGGAGACCCAGTACTTC. Translating gives CASTTGTGEETQYF.

The chain combines TRBV6-1 with TRBJ1-4, with unresolved D. In germline, CDR1 is MNHNS, CDR2 SASEGT. V lost 0 bases to trimming and J lost 1 base, with 9 bases between them. This CDR3 comprises 16 residues. The CDR3 DNA sequence: TGTGCCAGCAGTGAAGCGCCCAAGGGAACTAATGAAAAACTGTTTTTT. Residues: CASSEAPKGTNEKLFF.

In its sample, this clonotype was seen a few times. The genes are TRBV5-4 and TRBJ1-2; no definite D call. Germline V gives CDR1 SGHNT, CDR2 YYREEE (reference sequence). The germline V and J ends were trimmed by 0 bases and 4 bases, with 10 bases remaining between them. The CDR3 is made up of 14 amino acids. The CDR3 reads CASSLEGGIYGYTF. The CDR3 nucleotides read TGTGCCAGCAGCTTGGAGGGCGGAATCTATGGCTACACCTTC.

The sample holds many counts of this clonotype. The rearrangement uses TRBV24-1 and TRBJ2-1, with 14 positions matching TRBD2. The CDR3 covers 17 residues. Trimming at V came to 4 bases and at J to 8 bases, leaving 9 bases not matched to a gene. Germline V CDR1 and CDR2: KGHDR, SFDVKD. Here the CDR3 reads CATSDSGTSGSQDEQFF. CDR3 nucleotides: TGTGCCACCAGTGACTCTGGGACTAGCGGGAGTCAGGATGAGCAGTTCTTC.

This clonotype was detected ten times or more. The genes are TRBV27 and TRBJ2-3; 11 positions agree with TRBD2. In germline, CDR1 is MNHEY, CDR2 SMNVEV (reference sequence). There are 15 residues in the CDR3. After removal of 6 bases from V and 3 bases from J, the junction contained 5 bases not matched to a gene. The CDR3: CASSSGTSGTDTQYF. The CDR3 DNA is TGTGCCAGCAGCTCCGGGACTAGCGGAACAGATACGCAGTATTTT.

The rearrangement joins TRBV5-1 to TRBJ2-1; D is unresolved. Germline assignment: CDR1 SGHRS and CDR2 YFSETQ. Trimming pared 2 bases from V and 6 bases from J, leaving 9 bases between. The length of the CDR3 is 13 residues. The CDR3 bases are TGCGCCAGCAGCTTATCCGGGCCCAATGAGCAGTTCTTC. This gives the protein CASSLSGPNEQFF.

This clonotype was recorded many times. The chain combines TRBV30 with TRBJ1-3; TRBD1 matches at 8 bases. CDR1 and CDR2 from the germline V gene are GTSNPN and SVGIG (reference sequence). The CDR3 contains 14 residues. Here the CDR3 DNA reads TGTGCTACCACCCCGACAGGGGCTGGAAACACCATATATTTT. Protein sequence: CATTPTGAGNTIYF.

This clonotype was recorded at least ten times. The chain combines TRBV7-9 with TRBJ2-7, with D maybe TRBD1 (8 bases). V gave up 8 bases and J gave up 6 bases, with 32 bases separating them. The CDR3 consists of 18 residues. CDR1 SEHNR and CDR2 FQNEAQ come from the germline V gene (reference sequence). CDR3 DNA: TGTGCCAGCGGACAGGGCAGCATCCCTGGGGGGGCTTCGGGCGAGCAGTACTTC. Translation gives CASGQGSIPGGASGEQYF.

This clonotype was observed a few times. At one end, the junction sequence differs from germline, possibly due to a read error. The chain is built from TRBV6-9 and TRBJ1-3, with D possibly matching TRBD1 (6 bases). Germline V gene sequence: CDR1 MNHGY, CDR2 SVAAGI. The CDR3 is 15 amino acids. CDR3 amino acids: CASSYRQDVGNTTYF. CDR3 DNA: TGTGCCAGCAGTTACCGACAGGATGTCGGAAACACCACATATTTT.

This clonotype was observed many times. The chain uses TRBV5-1 and TRBJ2-3; no clear D. Germline V gene lookup returns CDR1 SGHRS and CDR2 YFSETQ. There are 13 residues in the CDR3. Trimming stripped 1 base from V and 2 bases from J, with 5 bases between. The CDR3 is CASSLKNTDTQYF. The CDR3 DNA sequence: TGCGCCAGCAGCTTGAAGAACACAGATACGCAGTATTTT.

V usage is TRBV30 and J usage is TRBJ2-2, with 7 nucleotides matching TRBD1. The J segment lost 3 bases and the V segment lost 7 bases, leaving 5 bases of the junction unmatched. The CDR3 totals 13 residues. CDR1 and CDR2 from the germline V gene are GTSNPN and SVGIG (reference sequence). The CDR3 sequence: CAFGDSYTGELFF. The DNA for the CDR3 is TGTGCCTTTGGGGACAGCTACACCGGGGAGCTGTTTTTT. Variable domain in full (rest from reference TRBV30 and TRBJ2-2): SQTIHQWPATLVQPVGSPLSLECTVEGTSNPNLYWYRQAAGRGLQLLFYSVGIGQISSEVPQNLSASRPQDRQFILSSKKLLLSDSGFYLCAFGDSYTGELFFGEGSRLTVL.

The chain couples TRBV2 to TRBJ1-5; tentatively, D is TRBD1 (5 bases). The CDR3 runs to 15 residues. V gave up 6 bases and J gave up 1 base, with 13 bases separating them. Germline CDR1 reads SNHLY; CDR2 reads FYNNEI. Written as DNA, the CDR3 is TGTGCCAGCAGAGGGGCGGGGACGAGCAATCAGCCCCAGCATTTT. Amino acid sequence: CASRGAGTSNQPQHF.

This sequence joins TRBV6-1 and TRBJ1-4; no reliable D call. Germline V gives CDR1 MNHNS, CDR2 SASEGT. With 6 bases removed from V and 7 bases from J, the gap between germline ends came to 24 bases. This CDR3 is built from 17 residues. The CDR3 here is CASSGRVWSYTIEKLFF. CDR3 in DNA: TGTGCCAGCAGCGGCCGGGTATGGTCCTACACGATTGAAAAACTGTTTTTT.

This clonotype was found a few times. The rearrangement links TRBV5-1 to TRBJ1-3; 9 bases line up with TRBD1. The CDR3 covers 16 residues. The V gene end was trimmed by 4 bases and the J gene end by 4 bases; junction bases not matched to a gene: 9. Germline V gene lookup returns CDR1 SGHRS and CDR2 YFSETQ. This chain's CDR3 is CASSPIQGARGNTIYF. Here the CDR3 DNA reads TGCGCCAGCAGCCCCATACAGGGGGCGCGGGGAAACACCATATATTTT.

Ten or more counts support this clonotype. This chain links TRBV10-2 with TRBJ2-3; the match to TRBD2 covers 13 bases. The germline gives CDR1 WSHSY, CDR2 SAAADI. The CDR3 sequence is 16 residues long. Trimming removed 3 bases from V and 6 bases from J; junction bases left unmatched: 6. CDR3 sequence: CASSDGLAGAADTQYF. The CDR3 region has the DNA TGCGCCAGCAGTGATGGACTAGCGGGAGCGGCGGATACGCAGTATTTT.

This clonotype was observed many times. This sequence joins TRBV3-1 and TRBJ1-5; possible D gene TRBD1, 6 bases. Per the germline V gene, CDR1 is LGHDT and CDR2 is YNNKEL (reference sequence). The CDR3 is 15 amino acids. The ends were cut back, 1 base at V and 4 bases at J, with 11 bases in the middle. In DNA form, the CDR3 reads TGTGCCAGCAGCCAAGTAGGGGGAATTAATCAGCCCCAGCATTTT. Residues: CASSQVGGINQPQHF.

At least ten counts were recorded for this clonotype. V and J are TRBV18 and TRBJ2-3; a weak D match, TRBD1 (5 bases). Germline-derived CDR1 and CDR2 are KGHSH and LQKENI. The V gene lost 3 bases and the J gene lost 6 bases, with 13 bases spanning the gap. This CDR3 spans 14 amino acids. This CDR3 reads CASSPQDTLDTQYF. The DNA for the CDR3 is TGTGCCAGCTCACCGCAGGACACCTTGGATACGCAGTATTTT.

This clonotype was seen many times. The rearrangement uses TRBV18 and TRBJ1-5; D is unclear. Trimming took off 4 bases at V and 5 bases at J, with 15 bases between the two ends. Germline V gene sequence: CDR1 KGHSH, CDR2 LQKENI. This CDR3 has 15 residues. The CDR3 sequence is CASSLLMGADQPQHF. The DNA for the CDR3 is TGTGCCAGCTCACTACTCATGGGTGCGGATCAGCCCCAGCATTTT.

This clonotype was observed a handful of times. The chain uses TRBV12-3 or TRBV12-4 and TRBJ1-1; D is perhaps TRBD1 (5 bases). V was cut by 7 bases and J by 11 bases, with 17 bases left in between. This CDR3 region has 12 residues. The CDR3 spells CASKGLGRAAFF. Written as DNA, the CDR3 is TGTGCCAGCAAGGGGCTCGGGCGTGCGGCTTTCTTT.

This clonotype was picked up many times. The chain uses TRBV10-2 and TRBJ2-7; no firm D call. The CDR3 sequence is 13 residues long. CDR1 WSHSY and CDR2 SAAADI come from the germline V gene. Trimming left V 7 bases short and J 2 bases short, with 12 bases between. CDR3 sequence reads: CASTRSGTYEQYF. The CDR3 DNA follows: TGCGCCAGCACGAGGTCGGGCACCTACGAGCAGTACTTC.

This clonotype was detected ten times or more. The chain recombines TRBV7-8 with TRBJ2-1, with a tentative D call TRBD2 (6 bases). Germline CDR1 reads SGHVS; CDR2 reads FQNEAQ. The CDR3 extends over 17 amino acids. Trimming removed 3 bases at V and 8 bases at J, with 23 bases between. CDR3 amino acids: CASSFISLGRGNDEQFF. The CDR3 nucleotides read TGTGCCAGCAGCTTCATAAGCTTGGGGCGCGGGAATGATGAGCAGTTCTTC.

This clonotype has only a few counts. A read error is possible here, since a much larger clone lies one base away. CDR3 loop: CASCRSLSGNIIYF. The CDR3, as DNA: TGTGCCAGCTGTCGTTCTCTCTCTGGAAACATCATATATTTT. V gene TRBV6-1 combines with J gene TRBJ1-3; D ambiguous. This CDR3 contains 14 residues. Germline V gene data show CDR1 as MNHNS and CDR2 as SASEGT.

This clonotype has ten or more counts. The chain joins TRBV5-1 to TRBJ2-2; 7 bases map to TRBD2. The CDR3 totals 15 residues. Germline trimming cut 4 bases from V and 5 bases from J; bases unmatched to any gene: 8. From germline, CDR1 is SGHRS and CDR2 YFSETQ. The CDR3: CASSPLGGRTGELFF. CDR3 DNA: TGCGCCAGCAGCCCGCTAGGCGGGAGAACCGGGGAGCTGTTTTTT.

This clonotype was seen more than once but under ten times. The chain has TRBV28 and TRBJ1-5; 9 positions match TRBD1. Germline trimming cut 5 bases from V and 5 bases from J; bases unmatched to any gene: 7. Germline V gene lookup returns CDR1 MDHEN and CDR2 SYDVKM. The CDR3 contains 15 residues. CDR3 region: CASSVPTGGDQPQHF. CDR3 DNA: TGTGCCAGCAGTGTCCCGACAGGGGGGGATCAGCCCCAGCATTTT.

Notes on this clonotype: The junction shows a germline mismatch at one end, possibly a read error. The V call is TRBV2, the J call TRBJ1-4; D is possibly TRBD1 (6 bases). The germline CDR1 and CDR2 sequences are SNHLY and FYNNEI. The CDR3 totals 14 residues. The CDR3 sequence is CTSGHRAVNEKLFF. CDR3 sequence (DNA): TGTACCAGCGGTCACAGGGCGGTTAATGAAAAACTGTTTTTT.

Many counts were recorded for this clonotype. The gene calls are TRBV6-1 and TRBJ2-3, with 9 positions matching TRBD1. The CDR3 covers 13 residues. Trimming removed 6 bases from V and 4 bases from J; junction bases left unmatched: 2. Germline V gene data show CDR1 as MNHNS and CDR2 as SASEGT. The CDR3 region is CASRRQGADTQYF. In DNA, the CDR3 is TGTGCCAGCAGGAGACAGGGGGCAGATACGCAGTATTTT.

This clonotype showed up many times. J is TRBJ1-5 and V is TRBV10-3, with D possibly matching TRBD1 (5 bases). Germline V CDR1 and CDR2: ENHRY, SYGVKD. The CDR3 is 14 amino acids. With 2 bases removed from V and 5 bases from J, the gap between germline ends came to 10 bases. CDR3 region: CAISEGGGHQPQHF. The CDR3 DNA is TGTGCCATCAGTGAGGGGGGAGGTCATCAGCCCCAGCATTTT.

At least ten counts were recorded for this clonotype. The rearrangement joins TRBV12-3 or TRBV12-4 to TRBJ2-3, with 13 bases fitting TRBD2. V was clipped by 3 bases and J by 3 bases; unmatched bases: 12. This CDR3 contains 19 residues. CDR3 sequence: CASSFLSRLAGGSTDTQYF. The CDR3 DNA follows: TGTGCCAGCAGTTTTCTATCCCGACTAGCGGGAGGATCGACAGATACGCAGTATTTT.

J is TRBJ2-7 and V is TRBV5-1; D unresolved. Germline assignment: CDR1 SGHRS and CDR2 YFSETQ. Between the trimmed V and J ends, which lost 0 bases and 5 bases, there was a span of 9 bases. This CDR3 is 13 amino acids long. CDR3: CASSLDLGHEQYF. The CDR3 bases are TGCGCCAGCAGCTTGGACTTAGGCCACGAGCAGTACTTC.